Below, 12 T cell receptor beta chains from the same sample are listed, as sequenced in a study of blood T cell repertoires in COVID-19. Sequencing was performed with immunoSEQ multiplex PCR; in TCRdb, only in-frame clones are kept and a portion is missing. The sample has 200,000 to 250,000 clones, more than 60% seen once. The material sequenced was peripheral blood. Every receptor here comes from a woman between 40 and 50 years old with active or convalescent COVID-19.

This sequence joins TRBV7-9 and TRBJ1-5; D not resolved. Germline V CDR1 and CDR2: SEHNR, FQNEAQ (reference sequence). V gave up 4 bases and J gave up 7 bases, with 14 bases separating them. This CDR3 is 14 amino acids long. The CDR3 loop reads CASSSGISGQPQHF. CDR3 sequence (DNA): TGTGCCAGCAGCTCGGGGATCTCCGGACAGCCCCAGCATTTT. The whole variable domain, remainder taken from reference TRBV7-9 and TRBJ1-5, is DTGVSQNPRHKITKRGQNVTFRCDPISEHNRLYWYRQTLGQGPEFLTYFQNEAQLEKSRLLSDRFSAERPKGSFSTLEIQRTEQGDSAMYLCASSSGISGQPQHFGDGTRLSIL.

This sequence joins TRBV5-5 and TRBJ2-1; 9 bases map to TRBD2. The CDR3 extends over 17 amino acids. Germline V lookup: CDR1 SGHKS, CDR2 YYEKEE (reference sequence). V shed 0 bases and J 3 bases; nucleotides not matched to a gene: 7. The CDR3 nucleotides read TGTGCCAGCAGCTTGGCCTGGTCTAGCGGGGTCTACAATGAGCAGTTCTTC. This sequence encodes CASSLAWSSGVYNEQFF.

Here the CDR3 reads CASSLETGANYGYTF. For the CDR3, the DNA is TGCGCCAGCAGCTTGGAGACAGGAGCAAACTATGGCTACACCTTC. The chain links TRBV5-1 to TRBJ1-2; tentative D call: TRBD1 (6 bases). From germline, CDR1 is SGHRS and CDR2 YFSETQ. This CDR3 is 15 amino acids long. V lost 0 bases and J 2 bases, leaving 11 bases between the germline ends.

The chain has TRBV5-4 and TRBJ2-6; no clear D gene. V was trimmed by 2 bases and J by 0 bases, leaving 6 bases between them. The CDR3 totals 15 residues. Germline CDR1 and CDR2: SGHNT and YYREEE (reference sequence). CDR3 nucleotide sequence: TGTGCCAGCAGCTTCCCAGACTCTGGGGCCAACGTCCTGACTTTC. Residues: CASSFPDSGANVLTF.

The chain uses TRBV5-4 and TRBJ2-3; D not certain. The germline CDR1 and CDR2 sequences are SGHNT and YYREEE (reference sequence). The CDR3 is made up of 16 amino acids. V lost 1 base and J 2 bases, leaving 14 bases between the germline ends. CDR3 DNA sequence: TGTGCCAGCAGCTTGTTCTCTCCAGACTTCACAGATACGCAGTATTTT. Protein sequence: CASSLFSPDFTDTQYF. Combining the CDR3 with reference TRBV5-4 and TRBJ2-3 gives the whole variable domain ETGVTQSPTHLIKTRGQQVTLRCSSQSGHNTVSWYQQALGQGPQFIFQYYREEENGRGNFPPRFSGLQFPNYSSELNVNALELDDSALYLCASSLFSPDFTDTQYFGPGTRLTVL.

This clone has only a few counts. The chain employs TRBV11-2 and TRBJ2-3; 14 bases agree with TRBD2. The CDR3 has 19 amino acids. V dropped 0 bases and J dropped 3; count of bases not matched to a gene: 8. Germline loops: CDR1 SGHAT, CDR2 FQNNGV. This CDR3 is CASSLDPSWTSGGTDTQYF. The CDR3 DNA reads TGTGCCAGCAGCTTAGACCCCTCCTGGACTAGCGGGGGGACAGATACGCAGTATTTT.

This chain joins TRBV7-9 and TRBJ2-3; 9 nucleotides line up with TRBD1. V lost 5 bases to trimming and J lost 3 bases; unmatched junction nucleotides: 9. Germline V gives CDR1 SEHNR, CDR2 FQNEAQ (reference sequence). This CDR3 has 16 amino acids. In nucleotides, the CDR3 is TGTGCCAGCAGCCTACAGGGGGCCGTAGGGACAGATACGCAGTATTTT. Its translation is CASSLQGAVGTDTQYF.

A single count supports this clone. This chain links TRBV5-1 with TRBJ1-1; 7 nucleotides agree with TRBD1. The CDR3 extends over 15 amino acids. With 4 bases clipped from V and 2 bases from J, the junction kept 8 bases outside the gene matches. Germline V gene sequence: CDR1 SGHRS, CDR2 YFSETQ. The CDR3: CASSLLQGSNTEAFF. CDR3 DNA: TGCGCCAGCAGCCTTTTACAGGGGTCTAACACTGAAGCTTTCTTT. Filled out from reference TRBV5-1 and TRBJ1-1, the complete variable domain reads KAGVTQTPRYLIKTRGQQVTLSCSPISGHRSVSWYQQTPGQGLQFLFEYFSETQRNKGNFPGRFSGRQFSNSRSEMNVSTLELGDSALYLCASSLLQGSNTEAFFGQGTRLTVV.

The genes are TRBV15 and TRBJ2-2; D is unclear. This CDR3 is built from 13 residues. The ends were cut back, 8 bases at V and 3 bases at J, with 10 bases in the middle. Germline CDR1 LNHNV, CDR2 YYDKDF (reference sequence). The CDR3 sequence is CATRIEYTGELFF. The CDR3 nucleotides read TGTGCCACCCGTATCGAGTACACCGGGGAGCTGTTTTTT.

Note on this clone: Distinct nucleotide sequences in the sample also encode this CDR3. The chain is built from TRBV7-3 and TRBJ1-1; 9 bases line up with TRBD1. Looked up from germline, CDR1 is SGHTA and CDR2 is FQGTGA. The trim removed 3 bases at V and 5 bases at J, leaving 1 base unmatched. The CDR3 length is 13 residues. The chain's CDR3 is CASSLDRGTEAFF. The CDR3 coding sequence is TGTGCCAGCAGCTTGGACAGGGGAACTGAAGCTTTCTTT. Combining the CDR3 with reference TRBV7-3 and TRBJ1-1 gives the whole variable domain GAGVSQTPSNKVTEKGKYVELRCDPISGHTALYWYRQSLGQGPEFLIYFQGTGAADDSGLPNDRFFAVRPEGSVSTLKIQRTERGDSAVYLCASSLDRGTEAFFGQGTRLTVV.

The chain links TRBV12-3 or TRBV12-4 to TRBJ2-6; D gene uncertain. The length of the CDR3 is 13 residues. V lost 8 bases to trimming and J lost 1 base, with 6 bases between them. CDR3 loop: CASGLSGANVLTF. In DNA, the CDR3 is TGTGCCAGCGGGCTTTCTGGGGCCAACGTCCTGACTTTC.

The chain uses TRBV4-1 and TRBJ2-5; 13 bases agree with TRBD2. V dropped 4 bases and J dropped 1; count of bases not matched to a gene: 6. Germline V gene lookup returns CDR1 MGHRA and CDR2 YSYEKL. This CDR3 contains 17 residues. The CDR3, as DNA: TGCGCCAGCAGCCTCCAAGGACTAGCGGGGGCCCAAGAGACCCAGTACTTC. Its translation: CASSLQGLAGAQETQYF.